This T cell receptor (beta chain) was sequenced during a study of beta chain features in type 1 diabetes. Study-wide results and limits: All four CD4+ subsets from Type 1 diabetes patients carried moderately but significantly shorter TCRB CDR3s.

This CDR3 has 14 amino acids. Germline values: CDR1 MDHEN, CDR2 SYDVKM. J lost 6 bases, V lost 0 bases, and 2 bases had no gene match. Purity above 95% was achieved in all sorted populations. Expressed TCRB transcripts were sequenced because the isolated RNA had all been reverse transcribed beforehand. The method was immunoSEQ multiplex PCR; TCRdb's version includes in-frame clones alone and lacks a portion of them. Among roughly 150,000 clones listed, about 7.8% were seen once. Comment on this clone: The antigen remains undetermined.

The chain couples TRBV28 to TRBJ2-1; 7 bases match TRBD2. Sequencing was done on a sample of central memory CD4+ T cells from blood. This receptor was identified in a woman in her thirties or forties with type 1 diabetes. The CDR3 spells CASSLWAGVNEQFF. CDR3 nucleotide sequence: TGTGCCAGCAGTTTATGGGCGGGAGTCAATGAGCAGTTCTTC.